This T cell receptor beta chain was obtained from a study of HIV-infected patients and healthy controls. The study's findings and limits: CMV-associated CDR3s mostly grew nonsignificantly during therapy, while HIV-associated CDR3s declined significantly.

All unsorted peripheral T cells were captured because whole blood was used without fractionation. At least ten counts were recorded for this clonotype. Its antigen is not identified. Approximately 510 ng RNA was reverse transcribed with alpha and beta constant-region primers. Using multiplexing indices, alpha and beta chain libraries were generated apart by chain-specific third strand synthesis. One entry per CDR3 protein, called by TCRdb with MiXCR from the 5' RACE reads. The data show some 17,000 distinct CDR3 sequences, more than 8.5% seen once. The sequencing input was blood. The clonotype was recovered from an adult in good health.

The CDR3 DNA follows: TGTGCCAGCAGCCCCAGCCCGGGACTAGCGGGAGGCGAGCAGTACTTC. Translating it yields CASSPSPGLAGGEQYF. V is TRBV7-2 and J is TRBJ2-7; TRBD2 agrees at 15 bases. Germline V gene lookup returns CDR1 SGHTA and CDR2 FQGNSA. The V gene end was trimmed by 5 bases and the J gene end by 6 bases; junction bases not matched to a gene: 8. This CDR3 is 16 amino acids long.